This TCR beta chain was captured in a study of blood T cell repertoires in COVID-19. Per germline, CDR1 MNHNY and CDR2 SVGAGI (reference sequence). This CDR3 has 13 amino acids. The V end lost 4 bases, the J end lost 3 bases, and 9 bases lay between the germline ends. Some clones are missing from TCRdb's copy, which holds only in-frame ones; the method was immunoSEQ multiplex PCR. Of around 90,000 clones listed, around 94% were seen once; the top ten hold roughly 6.4%. Source material: peripheral blood. The TCR sequence derives from a woman aged 55-75 years with active COVID-19. The gene calls are TRBV6-6 and TRBJ2-5, with D perhaps TRBD2 (6 bases). The CDR3 protein is CASSWAGKETQYF. CDR3 bases: TGTGCCAGCAGTTGGGCGGGGAAAGAGACCCAGTACTTC.